Sequencing of this TCR beta chain was carried out in a study of identical twins. Study-level findings and limits: For cord blood, abundant beta clonotypes had fewer insertions, unlike memory repertoires, which showed none. Findings depended on cross-sectional statistics rather than tracking the same donors.

TCRdb processed the 5' RACE reads anew with MiXCR; each CDR3 protein has one entry. The repertoire has 450,000 or so distinct CDR3 sequences, around 20% of them found once; the top ten carry approximately 12%. Looked up from germline, CDR1 is DFQATT and CDR2 is SNEGSKA (reference sequence). V lost 3 bases and J 0 bases, leaving 20 bases between the germline ends. CDR3 length: 17 amino acids. This clonotype appeared many times. Its target is not known. The sequenced sample consisted of naive T cells sorted from blood. The chain uses TRBV20-1 and TRBJ1-1, with D tentatively TRBD1 (5 bases). The TCR comes from a man aged 45-60 years in good health. CDR3 DNA sequence: TGCAGTGCTAGGGCAGACTCCCAGGGTGTTCTGAACACTGAAGCTTTCTTT. Encoded protein: CSARADSQGVLNTEAFF.